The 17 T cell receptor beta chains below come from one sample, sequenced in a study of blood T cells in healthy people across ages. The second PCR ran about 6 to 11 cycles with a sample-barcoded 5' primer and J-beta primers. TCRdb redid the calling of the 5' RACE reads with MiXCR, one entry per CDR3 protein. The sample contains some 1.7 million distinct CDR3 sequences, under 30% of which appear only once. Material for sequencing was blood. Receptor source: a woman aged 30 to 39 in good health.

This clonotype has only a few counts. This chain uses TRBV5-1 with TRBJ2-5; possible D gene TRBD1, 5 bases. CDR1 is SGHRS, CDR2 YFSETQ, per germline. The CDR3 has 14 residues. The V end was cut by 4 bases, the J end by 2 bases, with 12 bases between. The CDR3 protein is CASSPMTAQETQYF. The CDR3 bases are TGCGCCAGCAGCCCTATGACAGCGCAAGAGACCCAGTACTTC. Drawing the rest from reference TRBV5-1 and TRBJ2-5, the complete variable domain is KAGVTQTPRYLIKTRGQQVTLSCSPISGHRSVSWYQQTPGQGLQFLFEYFSETQRNKGNFPGRFSGRQFSNSRSEMNVSTLELGDSALYLCASSPMTAQETQYFGPGTRLLVL.

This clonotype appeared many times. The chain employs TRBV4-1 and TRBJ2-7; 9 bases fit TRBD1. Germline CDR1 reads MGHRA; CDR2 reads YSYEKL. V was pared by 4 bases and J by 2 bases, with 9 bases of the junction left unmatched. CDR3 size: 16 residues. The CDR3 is CASSRKTGGEPYEQYF. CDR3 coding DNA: TGCGCCAGCAGCCGGAAGACAGGGGGGGAGCCCTACGAGCAGTACTTC.

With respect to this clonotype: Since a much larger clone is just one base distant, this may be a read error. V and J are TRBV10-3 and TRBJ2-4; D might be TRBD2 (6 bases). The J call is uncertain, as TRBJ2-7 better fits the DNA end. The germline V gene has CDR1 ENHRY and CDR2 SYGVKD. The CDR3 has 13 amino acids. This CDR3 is CTISREVSYEQYF. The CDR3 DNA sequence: TGTACCATCAGCAGGGAGGTATCCTACGAGCAGTACTTC.

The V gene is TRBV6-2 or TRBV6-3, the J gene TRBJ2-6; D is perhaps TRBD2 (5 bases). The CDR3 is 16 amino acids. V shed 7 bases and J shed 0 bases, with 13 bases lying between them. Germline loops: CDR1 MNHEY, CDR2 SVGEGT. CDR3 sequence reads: CASIQKGASGANVLTF. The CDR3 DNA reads TGTGCCAGCATCCAAAAGGGAGCCTCTGGGGCCAACGTCCTGACTTTC.

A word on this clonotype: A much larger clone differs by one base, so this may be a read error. This CDR3 is CASSWGVDTDTQYF. The DNA of the CDR3 is TGCGCCAGCAGCTGGGGGGTCGACACAGATACGCAGTATTTT. V usage is TRBV5-1 and J usage is TRBJ2-3, with D perhaps matching TRBD2 (6 bases). The germline CDR1 and CDR2 sequences are SGHRS and YFSETQ. V shed 3 bases and J shed 2 bases, with 10 bases lying between them. This CDR3 is 14 amino acids long.

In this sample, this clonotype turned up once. In nucleotides, the CDR3 is TGTGCCAGCAGGGACAGGGGGCTGAACACCGGGGAGCTGTTTTTT. Translated: CASRDRGLNTGELFF. The rearrangement links TRBV6-1 to TRBJ2-2; the match to TRBD1 covers 11 bases. V was clipped by 6 bases and J by 1 base; unmatched bases: 1. Germline CDR1 and CDR2: MNHNS and SASEGT. This CDR3 comprises 15 residues.

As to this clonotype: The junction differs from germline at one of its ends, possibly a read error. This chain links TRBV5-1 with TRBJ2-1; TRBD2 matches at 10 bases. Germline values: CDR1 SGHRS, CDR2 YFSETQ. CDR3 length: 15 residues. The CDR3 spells CASSPMTSGLNVQFF. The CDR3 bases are TGCGCCAGCAGCCCCATGACTAGCGGGTTGAATGTGCAGTTCTTC.

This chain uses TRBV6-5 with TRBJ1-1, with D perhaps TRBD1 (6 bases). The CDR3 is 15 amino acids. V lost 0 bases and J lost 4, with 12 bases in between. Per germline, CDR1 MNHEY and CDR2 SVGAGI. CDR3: CASSYSVGRGTEAFF. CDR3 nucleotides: TGTGCCAGCAGTTACTCTGTGGGCAGGGGCACTGAAGCTTTCTTT.

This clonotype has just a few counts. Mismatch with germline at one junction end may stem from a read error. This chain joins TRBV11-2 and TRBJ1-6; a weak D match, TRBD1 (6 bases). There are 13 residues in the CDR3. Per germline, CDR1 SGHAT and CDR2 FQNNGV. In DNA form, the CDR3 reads TGTGCTAGCAGCCTCTCACAGGGTGCACCCCTCCACTTT. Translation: CASSLSQGAPLHF.

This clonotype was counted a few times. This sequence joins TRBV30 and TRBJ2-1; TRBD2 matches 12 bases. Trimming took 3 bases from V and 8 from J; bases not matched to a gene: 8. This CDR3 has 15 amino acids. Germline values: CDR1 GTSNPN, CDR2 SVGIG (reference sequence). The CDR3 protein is CAWRAGLAGLYEQFF. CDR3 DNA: TGTGCCTGGAGGGCAGGACTAGCGGGACTTTATGAGCAGTTCTTC.

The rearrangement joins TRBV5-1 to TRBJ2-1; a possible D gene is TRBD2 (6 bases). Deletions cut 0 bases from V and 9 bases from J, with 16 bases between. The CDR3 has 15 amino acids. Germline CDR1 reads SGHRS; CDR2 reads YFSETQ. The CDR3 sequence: CASSLVGGTSAEQFF. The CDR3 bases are TGCGCCAGCAGCTTGGTTGGCGGGACTTCTGCTGAGCAGTTCTTC.

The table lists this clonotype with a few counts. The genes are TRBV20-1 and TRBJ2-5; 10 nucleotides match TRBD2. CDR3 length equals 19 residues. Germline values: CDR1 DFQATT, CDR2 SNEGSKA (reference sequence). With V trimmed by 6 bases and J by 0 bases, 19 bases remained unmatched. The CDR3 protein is CSATAPGLAGVPYQETQYF. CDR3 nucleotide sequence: TGCAGTGCCACAGCCCCCGGGCTAGCGGGGGTCCCGTACCAAGAGACCCAGTACTTC.

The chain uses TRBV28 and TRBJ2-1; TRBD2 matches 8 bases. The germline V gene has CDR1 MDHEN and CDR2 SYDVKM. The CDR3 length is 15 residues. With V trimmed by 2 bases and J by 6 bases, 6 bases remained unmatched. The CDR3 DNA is TGTGCCAGCAGTTTAAGCGGGAGACCATGCAATGAGCAGTTCTTC. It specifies CASSLSGRPCNEQFF.

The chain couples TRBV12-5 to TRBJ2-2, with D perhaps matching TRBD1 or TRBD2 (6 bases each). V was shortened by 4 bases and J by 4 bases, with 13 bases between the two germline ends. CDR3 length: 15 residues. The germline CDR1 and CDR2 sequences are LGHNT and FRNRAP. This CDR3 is CASGYPGASTGELFF. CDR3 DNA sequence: TGTGCTAGTGGTTACCCGGGGGCTAGCACCGGGGAGCTGTTTTTT.

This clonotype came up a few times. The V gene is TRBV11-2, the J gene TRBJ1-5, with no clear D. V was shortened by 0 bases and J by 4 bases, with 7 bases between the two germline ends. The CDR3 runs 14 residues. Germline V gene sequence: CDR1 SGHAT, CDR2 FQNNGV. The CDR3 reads CASSLDWFNQPQHF. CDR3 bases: TGTGCCAGCAGCTTAGATTGGTTTAATCAGCCCCAGCATTTT.

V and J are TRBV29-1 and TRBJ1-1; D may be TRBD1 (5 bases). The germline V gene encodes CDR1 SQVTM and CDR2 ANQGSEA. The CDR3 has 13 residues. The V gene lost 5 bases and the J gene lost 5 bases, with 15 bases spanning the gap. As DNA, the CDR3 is TGCAGCGTTAAGAGGGGAAGGGATACTGAAGCTTTCTTT. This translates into CSVKRGRDTEAFF.

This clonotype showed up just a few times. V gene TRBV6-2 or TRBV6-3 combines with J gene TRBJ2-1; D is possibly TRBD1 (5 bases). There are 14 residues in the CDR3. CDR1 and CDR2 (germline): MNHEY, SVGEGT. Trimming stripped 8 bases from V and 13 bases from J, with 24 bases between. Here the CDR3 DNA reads TGTGCCAGCGAAGGGGCAGTCGTTGAAGAGACCCAGTTCTTC. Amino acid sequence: CASEGAVVEETQFF.